This T cell receptor beta chain was recovered during a study of shared clonotypes between healthy human individuals. Study in general: Three men and a couple of women, aged 18 to 49, were donors. Per donor, three plates held CD4 naive cells, three held CD4 memory, two held CD8 naive and one held CD8 memory. Study-wide points: Some naive CD4 clonotypes, about 5.5%, turned up in common across several donors.

It was CD45RO-negative cells, positively selected for CCR7, that made up naive CD8 cells, with terminally differentiated effector memory CD45RA+ cells excluded. Concerning this clone: Its target is unknown.

Here immunoSEQ multiplex PCR was the method, and the copy in TCRdb shows in-frame clones only, minus some. Of hundreds of thousands of clones listed, approximately 92% are singletons. Germline V gene data show CDR1 as SNHLY and CDR2 as FYNNEI. After removal of 7 bases from V and 4 bases from J, the junction contained 3 bases not matched to a gene. The CDR3 is 14 residues long. The sequence was obtained from a man aged 30-40 years in good health. Sequenced input: naive CD8+ T cells sorted from blood. The V and J genes are TRBV2 and TRBJ2-1; TRBD2 matches at 11 bases. In DNA, the CDR3 is TGTGCCAGCAAGACTAGCGGGATTTACAATGAGCAGTTCTTC. Its translation: CASKTSGIYNEQFF.